Below are 5 T cell receptor beta chains sequenced from a single sample in a study of T cell repertoires in cytomegalovirus infection. These TCRs' antigens remain unknown. A single record per CDR3 protein comes from TCRdb applying MiXCR to the reads. The data show 830,000 or so distinct CDR3 sequences, with roughly 33% seen just once and 9.5% to 15% held by the top ten. Here the sequenced sample was cultured CD8+ T cells from PBMCs, taken from culture after CMV antigen stimulation. These receptors were obtained from a human donor in good health (CMV status not recorded). Some clones in this sample may be carry-over from other donors' samples.

This clonotype was seen only a few times. The genes are TRBV5-1 and TRBJ2-7, with D possibly called TRBD1 or TRBD2 (6 bases each). V was cut by 0 bases and J by 1 base, with 11 bases left in between. There are 15 residues in the CDR3. Germline V gene lookup returns CDR1 SGHRS and CDR2 YFSETQ. Written as DNA, the CDR3 is TGCGCCAGCAGCTTGGTTCGGGGGCCATCCTACGAGCAGTACTTC. Amino acids: CASSLVRGPSYEQYF.

This clonotype was counted only a few times. The CDR3 sequence: CAISARTYGRDTEAFF. In DNA, the CDR3 is TGTGCCATCAGCGCCCGGACATATGGGAGGGACACTGAAGCTTTCTTT. The chain is built from TRBV10-3 and TRBJ1-1, with a weak D call TRBD1 (5 bases). The CDR3 has 16 amino acids. Germline V lookup: CDR1 ENHRY, CDR2 SYGVKD. The ends were cut back, 6 bases at V and 3 bases at J, with 20 bases in the middle.

The chain recombines TRBV2 with TRBJ2-1, with a possible D match to TRBD2 (6 bases). Per germline, CDR1 SNHLY and CDR2 FYNNEI. V was shortened by 2 bases and J by 9 bases, with 17 bases between the two germline ends. This CDR3 is built from 15 residues. CDR3 in amino acids: CASSEQAGILIEQFF. The CDR3 DNA follows: TGTGCCAGCAGTGAACAGGCGGGGATCCTAATTGAGCAGTTCTTC.

This clonotype was detected a few times. The chain is built from TRBV20-1 and TRBJ1-1; D is undetermined. The V end lost 4 bases, the J end lost 2 bases, and 11 bases lay between the germline ends. CDR1 is DFQATT and CDR2 is SNEGSKA in the germline V gene (reference sequence). The CDR3 length is 13 residues. The CDR3 DNA follows: TGCAGTGCTACAAGCCCCCTCAACACTGAAGCTTTCTTT. Translating it yields CSATSPLNTEAFF.

The CDR3: CASSSRGETDTQYF. The CDR3 DNA reads TGTGCCAGCAGCTCCAGGGGGGAAACAGATACGCAGTATTTT. The V call is TRBV27, the J call TRBJ2-3; perhaps TRBD1 as D (7 bases). The germline V gene has CDR1 MNHEY and CDR2 SMNVEV (reference sequence). Trimming stripped 6 bases from V and 3 bases from J, with 13 bases between. This CDR3 contains 14 residues.